This T cell receptor (beta chain) was identified in a study of CD8+CD57+ T cells in acquired aplastic anemia. Whole-study context: The DNA of sorted CD4+ and CD8+ cells averaged roughly 3 ug. Study findings and constraints: No significant patient-versus-control difference appeared in CD8+ Simpson's diversity. Sharing between patients and controls was observed for around 30 CD8+ CDR3 sequences.

Genomic DNA was employed as the template in profiling TCR beta VDJ and CDR3. TCRdb redid the calling of the reads with MiXCR, one entry per CDR3 protein. The sample consists of about 200,000 distinct CDR3 sequences, less than 75% of them appearing once. Sequenced patients had shown CD8+CD57+ cell expansion by flow cytometry. Concerning this clonotype itself: Its antigen remains unidentified.

Sample: sorted CD4+, CD8+, or CD8+CD57+ T cells (not recorded which) from PBMCs. The receptor was derived from a human donor with aplastic anemia.

The CDR3 DNA reads as TGTGCCAGCAGCGTTAGGACAGGGGGTTATGGTGGCTACACCTTC. This encodes CASSVRTGGYGGYTF. The chain combines TRBV9 with TRBJ1-2; 10 nucleotides match TRBD1. The CDR3 loop spans 15 amino acids. Germline V CDR1 and CDR2: SGDLS, YYNGEE. V gave up 2 bases and J gave up 7 bases; unmatched junction bases: 8.